This passage covers 10 T cell receptor beta chains from one sample sequenced in a study of blood T cells in healthy people across ages. The use of a sample-barcoded 5' primer and a J-beta primer mix characterized a second PCR of about 7 to 12 cycles. Via MiXCR, TCRdb re-called the 5' RACE reads, giving one row per CDR3 protein. The sample contains roughly 800,000 distinct CDR3 sequences, roughly 50% of which appear only once. The sample consisted of blood. All receptors derive from a man aged 25 to 40 in good health.

The chain combines TRBV9 with TRBJ2-7, with a weak D call TRBD2 (5 bases). The V end was cut by 0 bases, the J end by 7 bases, with 14 bases between. This CDR3 comprises 14 residues. In germline, CDR1 is SGDLS, CDR2 YYNGEE. The CDR3 here is CASSVATSPNEQYF. The CDR3 DNA is TGTGCCAGCAGCGTAGCCACTAGTCCCAATGAGCAGTACTTC.

In its sample, this clonotype was seen once. CDR3 in DNA: TGTGCCAGCAGCAAGAGGACTAGCGGGGGGCTAAGGGGGGAGACCCAGTACTTC. As protein: CASSKRTSGGLRGETQYF. The chain is built from TRBV12-3 or TRBV12-4 and TRBJ2-7; 14 bases are a match to TRBD2. The DNA end is more similar to TRBJ2-5, so the J call may be wrong. The CDR3 has 18 amino acids.

V and J are TRBV4-1 and TRBJ2-3, with D possibly matching TRBD2 (5 bases). V lost 5 bases and J 4 bases, leaving 10 bases between the germline ends. This CDR3 is built from 13 residues. Looked up from germline, CDR1 is MGHRA and CDR2 is YSYEKL. The CDR3 DNA reads TGCGCCAGCAGCGGGCTAGCATCAGATACGCAGTATTTT. Translation: CASSGLASDTQYF.

The chain has TRBV2 and TRBJ2-7; 10 bases are a match to TRBD1. The CDR3 is 15 amino acids. Germline CDR1 reads SNHLY; CDR2 reads FYNNEI. Losses at the gene ends were 3 bases for V and 6 bases for J; bases not matched to a gene: 8. CDR3 sequence reads: CASSEAGQGELEQYF. The CDR3 bases are TGTGCCAGCAGTGAGGCAGGACAGGGGGAACTCGAGCAGTACTTC. The full variable domain, its missing parts supplied by reference TRBV2 and TRBJ2-7, is EPEVTQTPSHQVTQMGQEVILRCVPISNHLYFYWYRQILGQKVEFLVSFYNNEISEKSEIFDDQFSVERPDGSNFTLKIRSTKLEDSAMYFCASSEAGQGELEQYFGPGTRLTVT.

The V and J genes are TRBV7-8 and TRBJ2-1, with 9 positions matching TRBD1. Germline V gene lookup returns CDR1 SGHVS and CDR2 FQNEAQ. Trimming cost V 6 bases and J 9 bases; bases outside gene matches: 12. The CDR3 is 15 amino acids. The CDR3 region is CASRITGTGYGEQFF. The CDR3 DNA reads as TGTGCCAGCAGGATAACCGGGACAGGGTACGGTGAGCAGTTCTTC.

The genes are TRBV20-1 and TRBJ1-2; D remains unclear. Germline V gene data show CDR1 as DFQATT and CDR2 as SNEGSKA (reference sequence). The CDR3 has 12 residues. The ends were cut back, 3 bases at V and 4 bases at J, with 9 bases in the middle. The CDR3 sequence is CSARVSSYGYTF. The CDR3 coding sequence is TGCAGTGCTAGGGTCAGCAGCTATGGCTACACCTTC.

The chain couples TRBV4-1 to TRBJ2-1; 11 bases line up with TRBD2. The CDR3 covers 15 residues. The ends lost 0 bases at V and 10 bases at J; junction bases unmatched: 5. Germline lookup yields CDR1 MGHRA and CDR2 YSYEKL. The CDR3, as DNA: TGCGCCAGCAGCCAAGAGGGGACTAGCGGCTACGAGCAGTTCTTC. Translated, it gives CASSQEGTSGYEQFF.

This sequence joins TRBV9 and TRBJ2-7, with 9 bases that match TRBD1. Germline CDR1 and CDR2: SGDLS and YYNGEE. With V trimmed by 2 bases and J by 4 bases, 7 bases remained unmatched. The CDR3 extends over 15 amino acids. CDR3 loop: CASSVGDRESYEQYF. CDR3 DNA sequence: TGTGCCAGCAGCGTCGGGGACAGGGAATCGTACGAGCAGTACTTC.

The chain uses TRBV29-1 and TRBJ2-7; 10 bases are a match to TRBD1. Germline assignment: CDR1 SQVTM and CDR2 ANQGSEA. Trimming at V came to 3 bases and at J to 2 bases, leaving 10 bases not matched to a gene. This CDR3 contains 16 residues. CDR3 bases: TGCAGCGTTGAGACTATTATAGGGACAGGGGCCTACGAGCAGTACTTC. This encodes CSVETIIGTGAYEQYF.

This clonotype was detected many times. CDR3 protein: CASSPRPSGGMSTDTQYF. The DNA of the CDR3 is TGTGCCAGCAGCCCGAGACCTAGCGGGGGAATGAGCACAGATACGCAGTATTTT. The chain joins TRBV7-2 to TRBJ2-3; 10 bases agree with TRBD2. Trimming cost V 5 bases and J 0 bases; bases outside gene matches: 11. CDR1 is SGHTA and CDR2 is FQGNSA in the germline V gene. The CDR3 runs to 18 residues. Based on the CDR3 plus reference TRBV7-2 and TRBJ2-3, the full variable domain is GAGVSQSPSNKVTEKGKDVELRCDPISGHTALYWYRQSLGQGLEFLIYFQGNSAPDKSGLPSDRFSAERTGGSVSTLTIQRTQQEDSAVYLCASSPRPSGGMSTDTQYFGPGTRLTVL.